This TCR beta chain was retrieved from a study of blood T cell repertoires in COVID-19. The overall study: Acute-phase and convalescent COVID-19 samples originated in the United States, Italy and Spain. PBMCs, B-cell-depleted T cells, or T cells provided the cDNA or gDNA that made up the material.

CDR1 and CDR2 from the germline V gene are LNHNV and YYDKDF (reference sequence). The CDR3 consists of 15 residues. V was pared by 6 bases and J by 3 bases, with 17 bases between. This clone was seen more than once but under ten times. Per the original data handling: Amplified reference gene primers provided the basis for estimating nucleated cell counts. Clones were sequenced by immunoSEQ multiplex PCR, and TCRdb holds only the in-frame ones, with some missing. D and trimming were read from the DNA, whereas the V and J calls and clone size are those reported in that table. Of approximately 180,000 clones listed, 82% are singletons.

The sequence was collected from a woman in her seventies with acute or convalescent COVID-19. The sequenced material came from peripheral blood. The chain employs TRBV15 and TRBJ1-2; possible D gene TRBD1, 5 bases. The CDR3 bases are TGTGCCACCAGGAGGACACACACCTCGGACTATGGCTACACCTTC. Encoded protein: CATRRTHTSDYGYTF.